This T cell receptor (beta chain) was obtained from a study of T cell repertoires in cytomegalovirus infection. Overall study findings and caveats: Clonotypes of TCR beta that were HLA-C-restricted and CMV-specific dominated the ex vivo response.

This clonotype was counted between two and nine times. Its specificity is unknown. TCRdb re-analysed the reads in MiXCR, keeping a single row per CDR3 protein. The table includes about a million distinct CDR3 sequences, 30% to 40% detected once. V was cut by 10 bases and J by 4 bases, with 10 bases left in between. From germline, CDR1 is LNHDA and CDR2 SQIVND (reference sequence). The CDR3 contains 11 residues. Sequences were derived from cultured CD8+ T cells from PBMCs, sampled from culture after CMV antigen stimulation. V and J are TRBV19 and TRBJ1-1; a weak D match, TRBD1 (6 bases). The TCR originated in a human donor in good health (CMV status not recorded). Some clones in this sample may be carry-over from other donors' samples. The CDR3 DNA follows: TGTGCCAAACAGGGTATCACTGAAGCTTTCTTT. Protein product: CAKQGITEAFF. Combining the CDR3 with reference TRBV19 and TRBJ1-1 gives the whole variable domain DGGITQSPKYLFRKEGQNVTLSCEQNLNHDAMYWYRQDPGQGLRLIYYSQIVNDFQKGDIAEGYSVSREKKESFPLTVTSAQKNPTAFYLCAKQGITEAFFGQGTRLTVV.